The present TCR beta chain was sequenced within a study of blood T cell repertoires in COVID-19. About the study: Italy, Spain and the United States were the sources of the convalescent and acute COVID-19 samples.

TCRdb's copy holds only in-frame clones and misses some; the assay was immunoSEQ multiplex PCR. The sample contains approximately 120,000 clones, roughly 81% of which appear only once. The CDR3 runs 15 residues. What was sequenced was peripheral blood. This clonotype was sampled from a human donor in a cohort sampled during active COVID-19. The rearrangement joins TRBV12-1 to TRBJ1-1; the table's D gene call, TRBD1, was not cross checked with the DNA. TRBV12-1 constitutes a pseudogene. The CDR3, as DNA: TGTGCCAGCAGCCCCAACAGGGGTTCGAACACTGAAGCTTTCTTT. Encoded protein: CASSPNRGSNTEAFF.